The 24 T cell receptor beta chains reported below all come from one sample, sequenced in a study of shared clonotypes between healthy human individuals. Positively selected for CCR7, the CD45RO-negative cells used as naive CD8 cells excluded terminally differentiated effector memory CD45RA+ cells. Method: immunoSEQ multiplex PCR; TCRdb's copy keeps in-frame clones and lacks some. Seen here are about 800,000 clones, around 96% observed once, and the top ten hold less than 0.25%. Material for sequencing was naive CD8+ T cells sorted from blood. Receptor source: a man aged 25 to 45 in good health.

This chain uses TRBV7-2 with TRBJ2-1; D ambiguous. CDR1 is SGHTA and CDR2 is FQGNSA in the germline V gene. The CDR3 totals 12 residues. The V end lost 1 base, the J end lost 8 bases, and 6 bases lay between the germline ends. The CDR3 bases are TGTGCCAGCAGCTTAGGGTTCGATGAGCAGTTCTTC. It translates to CASSLGFDEQFF.

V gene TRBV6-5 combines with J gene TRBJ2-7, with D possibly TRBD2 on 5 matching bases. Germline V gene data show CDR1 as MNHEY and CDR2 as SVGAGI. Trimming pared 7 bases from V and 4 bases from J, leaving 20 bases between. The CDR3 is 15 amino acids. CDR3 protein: CASTVSLRGWYEQYF. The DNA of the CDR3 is TGTGCCAGCACCGTGAGCTTGAGAGGGTGGTACGAGCAGTACTTC.

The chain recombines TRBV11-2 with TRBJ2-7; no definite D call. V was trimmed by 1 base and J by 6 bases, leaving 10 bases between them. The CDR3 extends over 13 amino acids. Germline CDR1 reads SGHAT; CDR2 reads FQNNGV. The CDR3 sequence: CASSLVSGFEQYF. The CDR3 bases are TGTGCCAGCAGCTTAGTGTCAGGCTTCGAGCAGTACTTC.

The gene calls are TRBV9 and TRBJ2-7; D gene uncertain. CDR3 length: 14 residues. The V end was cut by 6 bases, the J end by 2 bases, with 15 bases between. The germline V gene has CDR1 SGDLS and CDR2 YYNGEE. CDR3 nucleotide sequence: TGTGCCAGCATTAGATTTCTAGGCCCCTACGAGCAGTACTTC. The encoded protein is CASIRFLGPYEQYF.

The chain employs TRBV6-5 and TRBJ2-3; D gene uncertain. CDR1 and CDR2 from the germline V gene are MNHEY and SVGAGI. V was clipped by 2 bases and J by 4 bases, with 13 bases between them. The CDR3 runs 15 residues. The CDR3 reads CASSYQPTQSDTQYF. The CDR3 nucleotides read TGTGCCAGCAGTTACCAGCCAACCCAGTCAGATACGCAGTATTTT.

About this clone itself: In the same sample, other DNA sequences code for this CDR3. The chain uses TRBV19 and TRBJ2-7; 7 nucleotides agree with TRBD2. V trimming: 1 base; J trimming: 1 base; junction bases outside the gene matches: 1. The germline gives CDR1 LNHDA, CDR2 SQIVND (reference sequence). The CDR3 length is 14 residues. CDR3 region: CASSIAGGSYEQYF. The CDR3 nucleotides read TGTGCCAGTAGTATAGCGGGAGGTTCCTACGAGCAGTACTTC.

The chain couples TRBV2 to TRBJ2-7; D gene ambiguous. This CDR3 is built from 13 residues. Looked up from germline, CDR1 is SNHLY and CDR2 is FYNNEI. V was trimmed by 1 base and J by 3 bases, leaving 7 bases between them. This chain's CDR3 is CASSEESSYEQYF. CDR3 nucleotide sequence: TGTGCCAGCAGTGAAGAATCCAGCTACGAGCAGTACTTC.

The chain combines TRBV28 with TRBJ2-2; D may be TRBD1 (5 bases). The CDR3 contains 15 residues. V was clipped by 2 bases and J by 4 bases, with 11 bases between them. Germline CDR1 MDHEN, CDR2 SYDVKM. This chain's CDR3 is CASSLRGRLTGELFF. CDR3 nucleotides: TGTGCCAGCAGTTTAAGGGGCAGGCTCACCGGGGAGCTGTTTTTT.

CDR3 sequence: CASSTLVYTDTQYF. Written as DNA, the CDR3 is TGTGCCAGCAGCACACTAGTATACACAGATACGCAGTATTTT. The chain recombines TRBV9 with TRBJ2-3, with D perhaps TRBD2 (5 bases). Germline assignment: CDR1 SGDLS and CDR2 YYNGEE. CDR3 size: 14 residues. Trimming removed 4 bases at V and 2 bases at J, with 11 bases between.

The CDR3 DNA is TGTGCCAGCAGCTTAACGAGTGTTTGGGAAGCGGGAGAGAAGAATGAGCAGTTCTTC. Amino acid sequence: CASSLTSVWEAGEKNEQFF. The V gene is TRBV7-3, the J gene TRBJ2-1; 8 bases map to TRBD2. The ends lost 0 bases at V and 7 bases at J; junction bases unmatched: 17. The V gene's germline CDR1 is SGHTA and CDR2 FQGTGA. This CDR3 region has 19 residues.

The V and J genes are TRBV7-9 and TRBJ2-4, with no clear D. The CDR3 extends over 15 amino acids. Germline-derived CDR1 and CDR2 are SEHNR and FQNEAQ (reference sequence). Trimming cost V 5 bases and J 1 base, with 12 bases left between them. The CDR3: CASSAAKEAKNIQYF. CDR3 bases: TGTGCCAGCAGCGCGGCCAAGGAGGCCAAAAACATTCAGTACTTC.

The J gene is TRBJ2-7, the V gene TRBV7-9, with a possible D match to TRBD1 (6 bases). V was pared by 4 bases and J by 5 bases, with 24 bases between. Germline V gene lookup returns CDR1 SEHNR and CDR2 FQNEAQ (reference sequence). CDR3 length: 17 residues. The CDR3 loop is CASSSSISDRRPNEQYF. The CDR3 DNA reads TGTGCCAGCAGCTCCTCTATTAGCGACAGGAGGCCCAACGAGCAGTACTTC.

The CDR3 DNA follows: TGTGCCAGCAGTACGATCTCCTACAATGAGCAGTTCTTC. It translates to CASSTISYNEQFF. The chain is built from TRBV27 and TRBJ2-1; D gene uncertain. Germline assignment: CDR1 MNHEY and CDR2 SMNVEV (reference sequence). The CDR3 length is 13 residues. The V end was cut by 5 bases, the J end by 0 bases, with 5 bases between.

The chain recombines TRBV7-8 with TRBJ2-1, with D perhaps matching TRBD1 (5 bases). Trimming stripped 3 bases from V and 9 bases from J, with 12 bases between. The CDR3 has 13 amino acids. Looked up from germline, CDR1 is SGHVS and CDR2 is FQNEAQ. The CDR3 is CASSLERGGEQFF. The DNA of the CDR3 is TGTGCCAGCAGCTTGGAAAGGGGCGGTGAGCAGTTCTTC.

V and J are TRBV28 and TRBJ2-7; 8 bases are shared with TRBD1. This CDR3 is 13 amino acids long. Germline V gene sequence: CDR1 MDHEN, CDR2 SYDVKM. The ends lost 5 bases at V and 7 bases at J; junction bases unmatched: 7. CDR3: CASSLTGAGEQYF. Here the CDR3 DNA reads TGTGCCAGCAGTCTGACAGGGGCGGGGGAGCAGTACTTC.

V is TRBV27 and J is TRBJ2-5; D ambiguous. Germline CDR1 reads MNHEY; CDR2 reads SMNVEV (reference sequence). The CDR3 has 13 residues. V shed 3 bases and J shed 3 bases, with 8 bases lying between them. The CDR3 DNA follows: TGTGCCAGCAGTTTCGCGTCGGAAGAGACCCAGTACTTC. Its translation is CASSFASEETQYF.

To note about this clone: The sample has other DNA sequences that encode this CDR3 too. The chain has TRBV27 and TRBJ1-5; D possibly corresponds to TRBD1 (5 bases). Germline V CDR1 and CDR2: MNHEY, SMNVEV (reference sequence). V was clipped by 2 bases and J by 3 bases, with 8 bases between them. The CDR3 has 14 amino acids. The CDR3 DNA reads TGTGCCAGCAGTTTAGGGGGATTCAATCAGCCCCAGCATTTT. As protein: CASSLGGFNQPQHF.

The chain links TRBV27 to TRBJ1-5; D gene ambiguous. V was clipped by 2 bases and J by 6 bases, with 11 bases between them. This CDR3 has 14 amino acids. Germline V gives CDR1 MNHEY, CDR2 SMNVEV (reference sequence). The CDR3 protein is CASSLAPYSQPQHF. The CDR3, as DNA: TGTGCCAGCAGTTTAGCGCCGTACAGTCAGCCCCAGCATTTT.

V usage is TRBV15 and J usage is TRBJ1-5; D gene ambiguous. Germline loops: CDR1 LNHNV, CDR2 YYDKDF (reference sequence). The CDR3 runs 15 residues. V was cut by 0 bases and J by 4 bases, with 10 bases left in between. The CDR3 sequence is CATSRDRAVNQPQHF. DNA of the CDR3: TGTGCCACCAGCAGAGATCGGGCTGTGAATCAGCCCCAGCATTTT.

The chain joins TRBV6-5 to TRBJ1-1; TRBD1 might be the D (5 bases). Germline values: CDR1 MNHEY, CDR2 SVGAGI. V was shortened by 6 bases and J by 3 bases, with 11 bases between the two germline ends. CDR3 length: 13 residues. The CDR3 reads CASSIGVYTEAFF. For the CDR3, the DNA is TGTGCCAGCAGCATAGGGGTCTACACTGAAGCTTTCTTT.

In DNA form, the CDR3 reads TGTGCCAGCGGGGGGCTTATTGAGGACACCATATATTTT. This sequence encodes CASGGLIEDTIYF. The gene calls are TRBV13 and TRBJ1-3, with a tentative D call TRBD1 (6 bases). V was clipped by 8 bases and J by 8 bases, with 16 bases between them. Germline V gene sequence: CDR1 PRHDT, CDR2 FYEKMQ (reference sequence). The length of the CDR3 is 13 residues. Drawing the rest from reference TRBV13 and TRBJ1-3, the complete variable domain is AAGVIQSPRHLIKEKRETATLKCYPIPRHDTVYWYQQGPGQDPQFLISFYEKMQSDKGSIPDRFSAQQFSDYHSELNMSSLELGDSALYFCASGGLIEDTIYFGEGSWLTVV.

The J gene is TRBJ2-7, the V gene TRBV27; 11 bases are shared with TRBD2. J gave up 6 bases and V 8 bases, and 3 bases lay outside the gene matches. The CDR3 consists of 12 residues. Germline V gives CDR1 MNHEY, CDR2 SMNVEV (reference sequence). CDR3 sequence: CASGLAGIEQYF. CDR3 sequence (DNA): TGTGCCAGCGGACTAGCGGGTATCGAGCAGTACTTC.

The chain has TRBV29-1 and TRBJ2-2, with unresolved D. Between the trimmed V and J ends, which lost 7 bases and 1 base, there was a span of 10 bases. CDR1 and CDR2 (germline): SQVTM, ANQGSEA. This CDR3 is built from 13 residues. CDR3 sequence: CSAERENTGELFF. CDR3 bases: TGCAGCGCCGAGAGAGAGAACACCGGGGAGCTGTTTTTT.

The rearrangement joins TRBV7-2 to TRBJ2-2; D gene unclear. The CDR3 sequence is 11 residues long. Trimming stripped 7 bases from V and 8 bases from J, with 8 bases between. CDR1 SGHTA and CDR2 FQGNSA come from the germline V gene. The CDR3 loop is CASTQGGELFF. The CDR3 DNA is TGTGCCAGCACCCAAGGGGGGGAGCTGTTTTTT. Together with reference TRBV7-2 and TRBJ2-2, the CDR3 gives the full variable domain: GAGVSQSPSNKVTEKGKDVELRCDPISGHTALYWYRQSLGQGLEFLIYFQGNSAPDKSGLPSDRFSAERTGGSVSTLTIQRTQQEDSAVYLCASTQGGELFFGEGSRLTVL.